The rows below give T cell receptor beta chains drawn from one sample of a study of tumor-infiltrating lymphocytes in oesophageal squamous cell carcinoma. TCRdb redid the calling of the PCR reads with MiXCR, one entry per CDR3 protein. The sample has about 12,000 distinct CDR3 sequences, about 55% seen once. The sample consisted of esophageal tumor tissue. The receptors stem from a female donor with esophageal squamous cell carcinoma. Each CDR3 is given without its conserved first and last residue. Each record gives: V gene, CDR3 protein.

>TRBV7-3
ASSLGTLSYNEQF
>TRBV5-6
ASRDQGRSTDTQY
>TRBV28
ASSSPTTNTEAF
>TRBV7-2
ASSVRAGGEKLF
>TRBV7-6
ASSPSEGYEQF
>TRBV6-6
ASSYSLVGGYEQY
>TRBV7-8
ASSSRAFARSTDTQY
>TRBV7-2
ASSLLAVNTGELF
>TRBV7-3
ASSSQVAGASEQF
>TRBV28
ASSPSGTANEQF
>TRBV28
ASIGYRETQY
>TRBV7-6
ASATRRENTGELF
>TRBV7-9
ASSLGQGREYGYT
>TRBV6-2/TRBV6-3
ASSYSAYSSSYNEQF
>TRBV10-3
AIRMGQGNEKLF
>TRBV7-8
ASSLRTANYEQY